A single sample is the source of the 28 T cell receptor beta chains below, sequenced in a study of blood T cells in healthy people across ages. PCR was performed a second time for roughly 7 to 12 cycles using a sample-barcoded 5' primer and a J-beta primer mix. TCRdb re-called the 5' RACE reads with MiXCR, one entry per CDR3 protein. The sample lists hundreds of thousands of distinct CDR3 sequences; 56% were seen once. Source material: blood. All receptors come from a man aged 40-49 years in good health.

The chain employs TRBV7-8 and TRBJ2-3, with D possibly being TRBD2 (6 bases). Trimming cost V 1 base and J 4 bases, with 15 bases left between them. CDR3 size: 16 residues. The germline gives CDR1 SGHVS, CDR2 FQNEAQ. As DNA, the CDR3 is TGTGCCAGCAGCTTAGTAACCGGAGGGGCCTCAGATACGCAGTATTTT. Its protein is CASSLVTGGASDTQYF.

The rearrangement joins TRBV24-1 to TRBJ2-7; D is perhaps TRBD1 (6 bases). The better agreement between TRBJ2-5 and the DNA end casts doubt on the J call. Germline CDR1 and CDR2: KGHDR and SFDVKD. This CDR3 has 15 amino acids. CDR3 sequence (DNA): TGTGCCACCAATGCGGTGAGGGGTCAGGGGGAGACCCAGTACTTC. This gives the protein CATNAVRGQGETQYF.

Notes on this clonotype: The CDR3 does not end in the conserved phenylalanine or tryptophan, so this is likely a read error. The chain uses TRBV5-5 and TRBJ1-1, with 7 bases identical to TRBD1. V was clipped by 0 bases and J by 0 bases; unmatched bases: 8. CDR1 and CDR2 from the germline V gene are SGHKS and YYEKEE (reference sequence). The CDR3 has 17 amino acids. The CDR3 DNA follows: TGTGCCAGCAGCTTGGAAAATAGGGGGCTAGTGAACACTGAAGCTTTCATT. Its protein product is CASSLENRGLVNTEAFI.

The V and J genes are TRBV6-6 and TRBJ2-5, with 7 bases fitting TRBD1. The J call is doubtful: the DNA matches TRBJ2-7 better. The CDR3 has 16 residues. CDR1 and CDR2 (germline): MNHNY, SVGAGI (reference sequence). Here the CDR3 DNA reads TGTGCCAGCAGTTCGCCGCATACCCGGGACAGCCACGAGCAGTACTTC. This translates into CASSSPHTRDSHEQYF.

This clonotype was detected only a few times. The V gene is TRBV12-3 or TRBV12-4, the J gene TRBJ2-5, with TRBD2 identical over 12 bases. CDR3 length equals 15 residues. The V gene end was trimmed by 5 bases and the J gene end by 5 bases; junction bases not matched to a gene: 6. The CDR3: CASSPRTSGTETQYF. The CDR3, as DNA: TGTGCCAGCAGTCCTCGGACTAGCGGGACGGAGACCCAGTACTTC.

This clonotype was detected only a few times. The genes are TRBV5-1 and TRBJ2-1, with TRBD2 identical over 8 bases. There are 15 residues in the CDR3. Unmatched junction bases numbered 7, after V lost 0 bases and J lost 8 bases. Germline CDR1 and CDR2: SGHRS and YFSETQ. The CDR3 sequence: CASSLGVSGSYEQFF. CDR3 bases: TGCGCCAGCAGCTTGGGGGTAAGCGGGAGCTATGAGCAGTTCTTC.

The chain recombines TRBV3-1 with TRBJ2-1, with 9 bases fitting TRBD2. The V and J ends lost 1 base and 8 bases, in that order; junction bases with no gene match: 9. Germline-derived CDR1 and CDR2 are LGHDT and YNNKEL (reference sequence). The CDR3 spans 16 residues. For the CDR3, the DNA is TGTGCCAGCAGCCAAGCTGGCGGGAGGGCCGATGATGAGCAGTTCTTC. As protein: CASSQAGGRADDEQFF.

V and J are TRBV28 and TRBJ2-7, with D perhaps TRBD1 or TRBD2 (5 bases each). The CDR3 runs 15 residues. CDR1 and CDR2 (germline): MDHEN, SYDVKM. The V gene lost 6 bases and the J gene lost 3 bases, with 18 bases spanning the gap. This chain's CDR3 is CASSGLRQSNYEQYF. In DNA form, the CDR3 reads TGTGCCAGCAGCGGACTCCGACAGAGTAACTACGAGCAGTACTTC.

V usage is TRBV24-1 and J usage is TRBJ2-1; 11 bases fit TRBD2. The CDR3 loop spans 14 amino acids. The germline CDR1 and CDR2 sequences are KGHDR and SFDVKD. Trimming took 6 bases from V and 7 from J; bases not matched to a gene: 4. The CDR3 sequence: CATSLSGGANEQFF. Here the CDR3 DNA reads TGTGCCACCAGTCTTAGCGGGGGGGCGAATGAGCAGTTCTTC.

The CDR3 nucleotides are TGTGCCAGCAGCCGCCCGGGCCTGGACCAGCCCCAGCATTTT. Translated: CASSRPGLDQPQHF. The chain employs TRBV6-6 and TRBJ1-5; D remains ambiguous. Germline CDR1 and CDR2: MNHNY and SVGAGI (reference sequence). The V end lost 6 bases, the J end lost 7 bases, and 16 bases lay between the germline ends. The CDR3 spans 14 residues.

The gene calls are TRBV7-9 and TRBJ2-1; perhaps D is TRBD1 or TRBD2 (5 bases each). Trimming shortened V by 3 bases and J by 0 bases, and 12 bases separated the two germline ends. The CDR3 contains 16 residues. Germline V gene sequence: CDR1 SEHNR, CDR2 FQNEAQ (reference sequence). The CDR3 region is CASSFRGASSYNEQFF. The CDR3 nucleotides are TGTGCCAGCAGCTTCAGAGGGGCTAGCTCCTACAATGAGCAGTTCTTC.

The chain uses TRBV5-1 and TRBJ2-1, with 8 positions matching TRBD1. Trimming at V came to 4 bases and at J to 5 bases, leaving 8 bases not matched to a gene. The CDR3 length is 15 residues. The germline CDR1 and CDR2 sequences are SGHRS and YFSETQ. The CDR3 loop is CASSPTGTGNNEQFF. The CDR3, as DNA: TGCGCCAGCAGCCCCACCGGGACAGGTAACAATGAGCAGTTCTTC.

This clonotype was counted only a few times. CDR3 DNA: TGTGCCAGCAGTTACCTCGGGGCGGGGGGTAACACTGAAGCTTTCTTT. This encodes CASSYLGAGGNTEAFF. This chain uses TRBV6-5 with TRBJ1-1; D is perhaps TRBD1 (5 bases). Germline V gene lookup returns CDR1 MNHEY and CDR2 SVGAGI. The CDR3 covers 16 residues. Trimming removed 2 bases from V and 2 bases from J, with 15 bases in between.

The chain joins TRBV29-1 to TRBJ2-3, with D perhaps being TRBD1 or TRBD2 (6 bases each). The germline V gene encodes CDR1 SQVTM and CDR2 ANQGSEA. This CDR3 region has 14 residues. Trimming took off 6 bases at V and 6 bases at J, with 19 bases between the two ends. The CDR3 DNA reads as TGCAGCGTCGAGATTATGGGGGGCAGGGATACGCAGTATTTT. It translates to CSVEIMGGRDTQYF.

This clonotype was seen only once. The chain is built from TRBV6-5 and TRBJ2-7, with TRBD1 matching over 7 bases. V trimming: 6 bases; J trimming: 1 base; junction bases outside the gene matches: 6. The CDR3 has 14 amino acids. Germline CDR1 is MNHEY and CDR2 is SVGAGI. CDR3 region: CASSTGVRSYEQYF. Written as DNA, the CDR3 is TGTGCCAGCAGCACAGGGGTTAGGTCCTACGAGCAGTACTTC.

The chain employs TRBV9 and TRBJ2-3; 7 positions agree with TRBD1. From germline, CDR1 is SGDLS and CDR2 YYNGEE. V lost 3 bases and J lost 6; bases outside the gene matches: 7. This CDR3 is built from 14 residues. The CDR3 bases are TGTGCCAGCAGCGCTTACGACAGGGCGGATACGCAGTATTTT. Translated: CASSAYDRADTQYF.

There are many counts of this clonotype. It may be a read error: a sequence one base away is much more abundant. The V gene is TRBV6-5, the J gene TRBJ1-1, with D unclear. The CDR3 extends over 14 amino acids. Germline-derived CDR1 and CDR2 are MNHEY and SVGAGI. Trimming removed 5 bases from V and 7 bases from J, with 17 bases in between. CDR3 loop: CASSDTPGRDEAFF. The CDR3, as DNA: TGTGCCAGCAGTGATACCCCCGGGAGAGATGAAGCTTTCTTT.

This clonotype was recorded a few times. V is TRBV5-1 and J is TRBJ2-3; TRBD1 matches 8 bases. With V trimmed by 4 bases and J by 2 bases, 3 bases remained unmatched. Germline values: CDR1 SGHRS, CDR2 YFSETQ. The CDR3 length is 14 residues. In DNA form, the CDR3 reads TGCGCCAGCAGCACGGGACAGGACACAGATACGCAGTATTTT. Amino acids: CASSTGQDTDTQYF.

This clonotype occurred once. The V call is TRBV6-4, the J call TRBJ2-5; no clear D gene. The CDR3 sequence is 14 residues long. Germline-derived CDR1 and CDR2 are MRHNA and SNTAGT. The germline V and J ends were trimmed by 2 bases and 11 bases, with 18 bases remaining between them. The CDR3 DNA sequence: TGTGCCAGCAGTGACACAAATGATATCAATGAGCAGTACTTC. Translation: CASSDTNDINEQYF.

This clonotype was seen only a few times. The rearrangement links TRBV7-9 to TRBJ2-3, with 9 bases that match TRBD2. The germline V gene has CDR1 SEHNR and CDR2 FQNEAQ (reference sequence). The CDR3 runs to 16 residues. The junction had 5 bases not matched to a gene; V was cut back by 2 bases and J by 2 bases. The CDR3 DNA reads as TGTGCCAGCAGCTTAAGGGCTAGCGGGATCACAGATACGCAGTATTTT. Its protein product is CASSLRASGITDTQYF.

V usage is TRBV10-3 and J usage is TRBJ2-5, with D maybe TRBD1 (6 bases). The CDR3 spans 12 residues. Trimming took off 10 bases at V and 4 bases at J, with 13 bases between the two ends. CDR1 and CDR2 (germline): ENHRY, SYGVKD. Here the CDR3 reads CATGQRGETQYF. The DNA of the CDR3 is TGTGCCACCGGACAGAGGGGAGAGACCCAGTACTTC.

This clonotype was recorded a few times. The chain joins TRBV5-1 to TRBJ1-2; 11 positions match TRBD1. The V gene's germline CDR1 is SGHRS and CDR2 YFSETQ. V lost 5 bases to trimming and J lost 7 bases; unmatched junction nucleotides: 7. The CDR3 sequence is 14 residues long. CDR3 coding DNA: TGCGCCAGCAGTCGGACAGGGGGCGAGAGTGGCTACACCTTC. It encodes CASSRTGGESGYTF.

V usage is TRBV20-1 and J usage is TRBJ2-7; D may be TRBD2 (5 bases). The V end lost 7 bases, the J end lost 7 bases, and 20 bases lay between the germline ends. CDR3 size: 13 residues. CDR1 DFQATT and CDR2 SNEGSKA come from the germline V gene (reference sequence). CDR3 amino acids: CSGLVQTTGEQYF. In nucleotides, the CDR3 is TGCAGTGGGCTAGTTCAGACTACGGGTGAGCAGTACTTC.

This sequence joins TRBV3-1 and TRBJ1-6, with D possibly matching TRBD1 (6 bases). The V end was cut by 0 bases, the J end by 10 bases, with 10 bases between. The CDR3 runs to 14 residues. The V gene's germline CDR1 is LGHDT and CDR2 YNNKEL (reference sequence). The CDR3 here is CASSQDRGGSPLHF. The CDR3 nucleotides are TGTGCCAGCAGCCAAGACAGGGGTGGATCACCCCTCCACTTT.

This chain's CDR3 is CASNLVVEDTQYF. The CDR3 DNA is TGCGCCAGTAATCTGGTCGTGGAAGATACGCAGTATTTT. V is TRBV5-1 and J is TRBJ2-3; D is ambiguous. Germline lookup yields CDR1 SGHRS and CDR2 YFSETQ. The CDR3 length is 13 residues. The germline V and J ends were trimmed by 8 bases and 5 bases, with 15 bases remaining between them.

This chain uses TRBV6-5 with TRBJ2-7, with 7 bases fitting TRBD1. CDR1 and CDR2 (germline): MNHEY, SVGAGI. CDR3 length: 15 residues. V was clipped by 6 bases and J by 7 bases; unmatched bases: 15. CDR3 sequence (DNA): TGTGCCAGCAGAAACCAAGGGGGCGGGCACAATGAGCAGTACTTC. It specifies CASRNQGGGHNEQYF.

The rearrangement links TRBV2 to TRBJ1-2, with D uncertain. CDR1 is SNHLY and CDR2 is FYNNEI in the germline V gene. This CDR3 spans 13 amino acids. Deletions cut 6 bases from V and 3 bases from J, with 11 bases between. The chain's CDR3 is CASSVDGYYGYTF. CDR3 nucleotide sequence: TGTGCCAGCAGCGTGGACGGCTACTATGGCTACACCTTC.

In DNA, the CDR3 is TGCAGTGCGCCCCAGGGGGGTAAAGAGACCCAGTACTTC. The encoded protein is CSAPQGGKETQYF. V gene TRBV20-1 combines with J gene TRBJ2-5; perhaps TRBD1 as D (7 bases). V lost 6 bases, J lost 3 bases, and 14 bases lay in between. This CDR3 spans 13 amino acids. Germline lookup yields CDR1 DFQATT and CDR2 SNEGSKA (reference sequence).